This TCR beta chain was sequenced in a study of blood T cell repertoires in COVID-19. For the study at large: COVID-19 samples, acute and convalescent, were from the United States, Italy and Spain.

The data were produced by immunoSEQ multiplex PCR, yet TCRdb's version contains in-frame clones alone and is incomplete. The sample includes 150,000 to 200,000 clones, 76% of them seen just once. V lost 0 bases to trimming and J lost 7 bases; unmatched junction nucleotides: 4. The length of the CDR3 is 16 residues. CDR1 and CDR2 (germline): LGHNA, YSLEER. The rearrangement joins TRBV4-3 to TRBJ2-1, with 12 bases lining up with TRBD2. This TCR derives from a woman aged 50 to 60 with acute COVID-19. Sequences were obtained from PBMCs or T cells enriched from blood (not recorded which). In DNA, the CDR3 is TGCGCCAGCAGCCAAGAATCGCTAGCGGGGGGGAATGAGCAGTTCTTC. This codes for CASSQESLAGGNEQFF.